The rows below give T cell receptor beta chains drawn from one sample of a study of blood T cell repertoires in COVID-19. Libraries were prepared by immunoSEQ multiplex PCR; TCRdb keeps only in-frame clonotypes and omits some of them. The sample lists roughly 220,000 clones, 75% to 85% occurring once. Sequencing input: peripheral blood. Receptor source: a woman of 80 years or more with COVID-19, enrolled during active disease. Each CDR3 is given with its conserved first and last residue. D genes are given only for firm matches. Part of the rows lack a size; the others show once, few, many or a class for expanded clones.

-,TRBV5-1,TRBJ2-1,TRBD1,TGCGCCAGCAGCTCCACAGGGGGCGCGCGCAATGAGCAGTTCTTC,CASSSTGGARNEQFF
-,TRBV5-1,TRBJ2-2,-,TGCGCCAGCTTCCTCGGGGAAACGGACACCGGGGAGCTGTTTTTT,CASFLGETDTGELFF
once,TRBV7-2,TRBJ1-3,-,TGTGCCAGCGGGGCCTCTGGAAACACCATATATTTT,CASGASGNTIYF
many,TRBV19,TRBJ2-7,TRBD1,TGTGCCAGTAGCACCGACACAGGGGCGGGCGAGCAGTACTTC,CASSTDTGAGEQYF
-,TRBV30,TRBJ1-5,TRBD1,TGTGCCTTCGCTCGGACAGGGGGCGCGTATCAGCCCCAGCATTTT,CAFARTGGAYQPQHF
once,TRBV6-5,TRBJ1-5,-,TGTGCCAGCTCTGAGCTAAATCAGCCCCAGCATTTT,CASSELNQPQHF
few,TRBV4-3,TRBJ1-5,-,TGCGCCAGCAGCCACCCTAGTATCGGGAGTCAGCCCCAGCATTTT,CASSHPSIGSQPQHF
once,TRBV5-1,TRBJ2-3,TRBD2,TGCGCCAGCAGCCCGGGACTAGCGGAAACAGATACGCAGTATTTT,CASSPGLAETDTQYF
-,TRBV3-1/TRBV3-2,TRBJ2-3,-,TGTGCCAGCAGCCGGGGAGTAGCTAAAGCGCAGTATTTT,CASSRGVAKAQYF
-,TRBV5-5,TRBJ1-4,TRBD1,TGTGCCAGCAGCACTCGACAGGGTAGGACTAATGAAAAACTGTTTTTT,CASSTRQGRTNEKLFF
few,TRBV30,TRBJ1-2,-,TGTGCCGGTCGAGGGTCGTTGGCAAATGGCTACACCTTC,CAGRGSLANGYTF
-,TRBV15,TRBJ2-1,-,TGTGCCACCAGCAGAGTTAAGAGTACGAACAATGAGCAGTTCTTC,CATSRVKSTNNEQFF
-,TRBV14,TRBJ2-2,TRBD1,TGTGCCAGCAGTTACCTGGACAGGGATGCCGGGGAGCTGTTTTTT,CASSYLDRDAGELFF
once,TRBV9,TRBJ1-4,-,TGTGCCAGCAGCGTAGCTACTGGAGGGTGGAATGAAAAACTGTTTTTT,CASSVATGGWNEKLFF
-,TRBV9,TRBJ2-2,TRBD2,TGTGCCAGCAGCATCCGGACTAGCGGGAGGGTCACCGGGGAGCTGTTTTTT,CASSIRTSGRVTGELFF
once,TRBV5-1,TRBJ2-5,-,TGCGCCAGCAGCTTCACAGGTCAAGAGACCCAGTACTTC,CASSFTGQETQYF
once,TRBV6-5,TRBJ1-3,TRBD1,TGTGCCAGCAGCTTAGACAGGGGATCTGGAAACACCATATATTTT,CASSLDRGSGNTIYF
-,TRBV6-2/TRBV6-3,TRBJ2-7,-,TGTGCCAGCAGTAATAGACAGTCCTACGAGCAGTACTTC,CASSNRQSYEQYF
once,TRBV19,TRBJ2-5,-,TGTGCCAGTAGTATATCAGCCCCAACCGGGGGAGAGACCCAGTACTTC,CASSISAPTGGETQYF
-,TRBV29-1,TRBJ2-5,-,TGCAGCGTTGACAGATCCCAAGAGACCCAGTACTTC,CSVDRSQETQYF
-,TRBV13,TRBJ1-1,TRBD1,TGTGCCAGCAGCTACTATTTACCCGCACAGGGGGTGACTGAAGCTTTCTTT,CASSYYLPAQGVTEAFF
once,TRBV9,TRBJ1-4,-,TGTGCCAGCAGCGTAGATGGAGGTGAAAAACTGTTTTTT,CASSVDGGEKLFF
-,TRBV19,TRBJ2-2,-,TGTGCCAGTAGTATCGAACAGGGGACTTCCACCGGGGAGCTGTTTTTT,CASSIEQGTSTGELFF
-,TRBV6-1,TRBJ2-5,-,TGTGCCAGCAGTGAACAACAAGAGACCCAGTACTTC,CASSEQQETQYF
-,TRBV4-1,TRBJ1-5,TRBD1,TGCGCCAGCAGCCAGCAGGGGGATATTAGCAATCAGCCCCAGCATTTT,CASSQQGDISNQPQHF
few,TRBV24-1,TRBJ2-5,TRBD2,TGTGCCACCAGTGATCCGGGACTACTGGGTGGAGAGACCCAGTACTTC,CATSDPGLLGGETQYF
-,TRBV2,TRBJ2-7,-,TGTGCCAGCAGTGAAAGGGAGACTCACTACGAGCAGTACTTC,CASSERETHYEQYF
-,TRBV3-1/TRBV3-2,TRBJ2-5,TRBD1,TGTGCCAGCAGCCTCTGGGACAGGGGGGGAGGACACCAGTACTTC,CASSLWDRGGGHQYF
-,TRBV20-1,TRBJ2-5,-,TGCAGTGCTCAGGGAACGGAGACCCAGTACTTC,CSAQGTETQYF
once,TRBV5-1,TRBJ1-3,TRBD1,TGCGCCAGCAGCTTGGCCGGGACAGTGGCTGGAAACACCATATATTTT,CASSLAGTVAGNTIYF
-,TRBV7-8,TRBJ2-5,TRBD1,TGTGCCAGCACCTCGGTAGACAGGGGGTTAGAGACCCAGTACTTC,CASTSVDRGLETQYF
-,TRBV11-2,TRBJ1-3,TRBD1,TGTGCCAGCAGCCGGATCGCAGGGGGCCTCACTGGAAACACCATATATTTT,CASSRIAGGLTGNTIYF
-,TRBV5-5,TRBJ2-1,TRBD2,TGTGCCAGCAGTTTTTCTAGCGGGGGGCGCTGGGAGCAGTTCTTC,CASSFSSGGRWEQFF
-,TRBV7-9,TRBJ1-6,-,TGTGCCAGCAGCTTAGTTCCGGGGGGGAATTCACCCCTCCACTTT,CASSLVPGGNSPLHF
few,TRBV15,TRBJ2-7,-,TGTGCCACCAGCAGAGGAAGGGAGATCTACGAGCAGTACTTC,CATSRGREIYEQYF
-,TRBV18,TRBJ1-3,TRBD1,TGTGCCAGCTCACGACAGGGTGACGGAAACACCATATATTTT,CASSRQGDGNTIYF
-,TRBV29-1,TRBJ2-7,TRBD2,TGCAGCGTAGGGGAGGGAGGTCTGAACGAGCAGTACTTC,CSVGEGGLNEQYF
many,TRBV3-1/TRBV3-2,TRBJ2-7,-,TGTGCCAGCAGCCAAGACCCGTCGGACAGATTGGGTTACGAGCAGTACTTC,CASSQDPSDRLGYEQYF
few,TRBV19,TRBJ2-1,TRBD2,TGTGCCAGTAGTGCCGGGACTAGCGCCTACAATGAGCAGTTCTTC,CASSAGTSAYNEQFF
once,TRBV6-1,TRBJ1-2,-,TGTGCCAGCAGCCTGACGGACTTCTACACCTTC,CASSLTDFYTF
-,TRBV3-1/TRBV3-2,TRBJ1-5,TRBD1,TGTGCCAGCAGCCAGACAGGGTATAGCAATCAGCCCCAGCATTTT,CASSQTGYSNQPQHF
once,TRBV5-5,TRBJ1-5,TRBD1,TGTGCCAGCAGCGGGACAGGGCGCAGCAATCAGCCCCAGCATTTT,CASSGTGRSNQPQHF
-,TRBV29-1,TRBJ1-2,TRBD1,TGCAGCGCGGGGGTCCCGACAGGGGGATTAAACTATGGCTACACCTTC,CSAGVPTGGLNYGYTF
once,TRBV2,TRBJ1-1,TRBD1,TGTGCCAGCAGGGTGTTAGCGTGGCAGGGGGCCCTTAACACTGAAGCTTTCTTT,CASRVLAWQGALNTEAFF
few,TRBV18,TRBJ2-3,-,TGTGCCAGCTCACTTTACAGGGAAAGAACAGATACGCAGTATTTT,CASSLYRERTDTQYF
-,TRBV7-3,TRBJ1-6,TRBD1,TGTGCCAGCAGCTTATGGGGGACAGGCTTGAATTCACCCCTCCACTTT,CASSLWGTGLNSPLHF
-,TRBV5-1,TRBJ1-2,-,TGCGCCAGCGCACCCGAGGATCCCAGCTATGGCTACACCTTC,CASAPEDPSYGYTF
-,TRBV5-5,TRBJ2-2,-,TGTGCCAGCAGCTTGCGACTGTCCACCGGGGAGCTGTTTTTT,CASSLRLSTGELFF
-,TRBV7-9,TRBJ2-2,TRBD2,TGTGCCAGCAGTGGGACGGGACTAGCGGAAAACACCGGGGAGCTGTTTTTT,CASSGTGLAENTGELFF